The source of this T cell receptor beta chain is a study of OX40 agonist ivuxolimab in advanced cancers. With respect to this clone: The sample holds other DNA sequences that translate to the same CDR3.

Drawing of blood for sampling happened at baseline, at cycle 4 day 1, and at cycle 7 day 1. The method was immunoSEQ multiplex PCR; TCRdb's version includes in-frame clones alone and lacks a portion of them. The sample includes around 18,000 clones, roughly 83% of them seen just once. Germline-derived CDR1 and CDR2 are MDHEN and SYDVKM. V lost 1 base and J lost 13, with 17 bases in between. The CDR3 totals 15 residues. The source material was CD4+ or CD8+ T cells sorted from blood, sampled in a trial of the OX40 agonist ivuxolimab. This sequence was found in an adult with an advanced solid tumor such as melanoma, head and neck, liver or kidney cancer. The chain is built from TRBV28 and TRBJ1-6; tentative D call: TRBD1 (6 bases). The CDR3 coding sequence is TGTGCCAGCAGTTTATATGGGCAGGGGAACTCGCCCCTCCACTTT. It translates to CASSLYGQGNSPLHF.